One and the same sample provided the 26 T cell receptor beta chains below, sequenced in a study of identical twins. TCRdb re-called the 5' RACE reads with MiXCR, one entry per CDR3 protein. The sample includes 1,800,000 or so distinct CDR3 sequences, roughly a third of them seen just once. The sequenced material came from cord blood. Receptors originate from a newborn girl in good health.

This chain uses TRBV5-1 with TRBJ1-3; D is undetermined. Per germline, CDR1 SGHRS and CDR2 YFSETQ. This CDR3 is built from 17 residues. Deletions cut 0 bases from V and 0 bases from J, with 13 bases between. The CDR3 nucleotides read TGCGCCAGCAGCTTGGACCTCAGGCTGATCTCTGGAAACACCATATATTTT. Amino acids: CASSLDLRLISGNTIYF.

In this sample, this clonotype turned up once. The junction differs from germline at one of its ends, possibly a read error. The chain is built from TRBV20-1 and TRBJ2-1; the match to TRBD2 covers 12 bases. There are 15 residues in the CDR3. From germline, CDR1 is DFQATT and CDR2 SNEGSKA (reference sequence). The CDR3 nucleotides are TGCAGTGCCCCTGGACTAGCGGGGAAGTACAGTGAGCAGTTCTTC. Encoded protein: CSAPGLAGKYSEQFF.

This clonotype has more than one count but fewer than ten. Given a much more abundant clone one base away, this may be a read error. The V gene is TRBV28, the J gene TRBJ2-1, with 7 bases that match TRBD2. This CDR3 spans 13 amino acids. The J segment lost 4 bases and the V segment lost 6 bases, leaving 3 bases of the junction unmatched. Germline assignment: CDR1 MDHEN and CDR2 SYDVKM. The CDR3 nucleotides read TGTGCCAGCAGGCCTAGCGGTTACAATGAGCAGTTCTTC. Translated, it gives CASRPSGYNEQFF.

This clonotype was seen a handful of times. The genes are TRBV7-2 and TRBJ1-4; D is perhaps TRBD1 (6 bases). V was clipped by 5 bases and J by 7 bases, with 20 bases between them. The CDR3 loop spans 16 amino acids. CDR1 and CDR2 from the germline V gene are SGHTA and FQGNSA. The CDR3 here is CASSPRTGTPSEKLFF. The DNA of the CDR3 is TGTGCCAGCAGCCCACGGACCGGGACACCCTCTGAAAAACTGTTTTTT.

This clonotype was detected a few times. V usage is TRBV6-6 and J usage is TRBJ2-3; D is unresolved. Trimming shortened V by 8 bases and J by 0 bases, and 12 bases separated the two germline ends. The CDR3 runs to 14 residues. Germline-derived CDR1 and CDR2 are MNHNY and SVGAGI (reference sequence). The CDR3 DNA reads as TGTGCCAGCCGAGCGAAGTCTAGCACAGATACGCAGTATTTT. This gives the protein CASRAKSSTDTQYF.

The V and J genes are TRBV5-1 and TRBJ2-3; no clear D. CDR1 is SGHRS and CDR2 is YFSETQ in the germline V gene. Trimming removed 2 bases at V and 0 bases at J, with 10 bases between. CDR3 length: 15 amino acids. The CDR3 bases are TGCGCCAGCAGCTTCTATGAACAGAGCACAGATACGCAGTATTTT. It codes for CASSFYEQSTDTQYF.

The chain combines TRBV7-2 with TRBJ1-3; weak D call: TRBD1 (6 bases). The CDR3 length is 16 residues. The germline gives CDR1 SGHTA, CDR2 FQGNSA. The V end lost 2 bases, the J end lost 0 bases, and 11 bases lay between the germline ends. In nucleotides, the CDR3 is TGTGCCAGCAGCTTAACGGGGGACACCTCTGGAAACACCATATATTTT. Encoded protein: CASSLTGDTSGNTIYF. The whole variable domain, remainder taken from reference TRBV7-2 and TRBJ1-3, is GAGVSQSPSNKVTEKGKDVELRCDPISGHTALYWYRQSLGQGLEFLIYFQGNSAPDKSGLPSDRFSAERTGGSVSTLTIQRTQQEDSAVYLCASSLTGDTSGNTIYFGEGSWLTVV.

With respect to this clonotype: This may stem from a read error, because a much larger clone lies one nucleotide away. V is TRBV4-1 and J is TRBJ2-1; D is undetermined. Trimming removed 3 bases at V and 9 bases at J, with 9 bases between. In germline, CDR1 is MGHRA, CDR2 YSYEKL. The CDR3 extends over 12 amino acids. CDR3 residues: CASSQPFGEQFF. CDR3 nucleotides: TGCGCCAGCAGCCAGCCCTTCGGTGAGCAGTTCTTC.

This clonotype was detected many times. The chain has TRBV29-1 and TRBJ2-1, with TRBD2 matching 7 bases. This CDR3 has 14 residues. V shed 5 bases, J shed 3 bases, and the junction held 7 bases outside the gene matches. Germline assignment: CDR1 SQVTM and CDR2 ANQGSEA. This CDR3 reads CSVPLAGLYNEQFF. DNA for the CDR3: TGCAGCGTTCCGTTAGCGGGTCTCTACAATGAGCAGTTCTTC.

This clonotype has more than one count but fewer than ten. V gene TRBV20-1 combines with J gene TRBJ2-7; 11 bases align to TRBD2. The J segment lost 4 bases and the V segment lost 5 bases, leaving 4 bases of the junction unmatched. The CDR3 is 13 residues long. Germline-derived CDR1 and CDR2 are DFQATT and SNEGSKA (reference sequence). DNA of the CDR3: TGCAGTGCTCTGACTAGCGGGAAGTACGAGCAGTACTTC. Translated, it gives CSALTSGKYEQYF.

This clonotype was picked up many times. The chain combines TRBV20-1 with TRBJ2-3; 10 positions match TRBD2. The CDR3 is 14 residues long. CDR1 and CDR2 (germline): DFQATT, SNEGSKA (reference sequence). The ends lost 5 bases at V and 0 bases at J; junction bases unmatched: 2. The CDR3 sequence: CSALAGASTDTQYF. The CDR3 DNA sequence: TGCAGTGCTCTAGCGGGAGCGAGCACAGATACGCAGTATTTT.

This clonotype was recorded a few times. The chain is built from TRBV12-3 or TRBV12-4 and TRBJ2-7, with D perhaps TRBD2 (6 bases). CDR3 size: 14 residues. The V end was cut by 2 bases, the J end by 4 bases, with 12 bases between. This chain's CDR3 is CASSLIAGPYEQYF. CDR3 sequence (DNA): TGTGCCAGCAGTTTAATTGCGGGACCTTACGAGCAGTACTTC.

This clonotype was found a few times. The CDR3 loop reads CASSVGSANIRDTQYF. CDR3 bases: TGTGCCAGCAGCGTAGGGAGTGCTAACATCAGAGATACGCAGTATTTT. This chain joins TRBV9 and TRBJ2-3; no clear D gene. The CDR3 runs to 16 residues. Trimming took off 0 bases at V and 5 bases at J, with 16 bases between the two ends. Germline-derived CDR1 and CDR2 are SGDLS and YYNGEE.

This clonotype was seen many times. V gene TRBV12-3 or TRBV12-4 combines with J gene TRBJ2-1, with 10 bases fitting TRBD2. This CDR3 has 15 amino acids. The ends lost 3 bases at V and 8 bases at J; junction bases unmatched: 7. The CDR3 region has the DNA TGTGCCAGCAGTTTGTCTAGCGGGAGATTCGATGAGCAGTTCTTC. Residues: CASSLSSGRFDEQFF.

The genes are TRBV20-1 and TRBJ2-2; 9 nucleotides align to TRBD2. Per germline, CDR1 DFQATT and CDR2 SNEGSKA (reference sequence). This CDR3 is 13 amino acids long. V trimming: 2 bases; J trimming: 5 bases; junction bases outside the gene matches: 0. CDR3 amino acids: CSARLAGTGELFF. As DNA, the CDR3 is TGCAGTGCTAGACTAGCGGGGACCGGGGAGCTGTTTTTT.

The chain recombines TRBV5-1 with TRBJ1-6; D gene uncertain. The V gene lost 4 bases and the J gene lost 7 bases, with 21 bases spanning the gap. This CDR3 comprises 17 residues. From germline, CDR1 is SGHRS and CDR2 YFSETQ. Here the CDR3 DNA reads TGCGCCAGCAGCCGTACCCCTCAGCCGGAAACAAATTCACCCCTCCACTTT. Translation: CASSRTPQPETNSPLHF.

This clonotype was seen repeatedly, ten times or more. The chain has TRBV10-3 and TRBJ2-7, with 7 bases fitting TRBD1. The V gene's germline CDR1 is ENHRY and CDR2 SYGVKD. Germline trimming cut 3 bases from V and 4 bases from J; bases unmatched to any gene: 0. The CDR3 loop spans 12 amino acids. The CDR3 sequence: CAISDRGYEQYF. The DNA of the CDR3 is TGTGCCATCAGTGACAGGGGGTACGAGCAGTACTTC.

This clonotype was observed a handful of times. The chain uses TRBV29-1 and TRBJ2-1; 12 bases align to TRBD2. The CDR3 totals 16 residues. Germline values: CDR1 SQVTM, CDR2 ANQGSEA. V shed 4 bases, J shed 5 bases, and the junction held 9 bases outside the gene matches. The CDR3 nucleotides read TGCAGCGTTGGGCCCGGACTAGCGGGATTTAACAATGAGCAGTTCTTC. Its translation is CSVGPGLAGFNNEQFF.

This chain links TRBV4-1 with TRBJ1-4; D is ambiguous. This CDR3 is built from 16 residues. From germline, CDR1 is MGHRA and CDR2 YSYEKL. V was pared by 1 base and J by 0 bases, with 9 bases between. As DNA, the CDR3 is TGCGCCAGCAGCCAAGTCGCAGTAGCAACTAATGAAAAACTGTTTTTT. Translated, it gives CASSQVAVATNEKLFF.

This clonotype was seen a handful of times. The rearrangement joins TRBV12-3 or TRBV12-4 to TRBJ1-2; TRBD1 agrees at 9 bases. The CDR3 contains 16 residues. After removal of 6 bases from V and 0 bases from J, the junction contained 8 bases not matched to a gene. The DNA for the CDR3 is TGTGCCAGCAGCACGACAGGGGGATACGCTAACTATGGCTACACCTTC. It is translated as CASSTTGGYANYGYTF.

In this sample, this clonotype turned up a few times. V and J are TRBV5-1 and TRBJ2-5, with 13 nucleotides matching TRBD2. The J call may be incorrect, as the DNA end agrees better with TRBJ2-7. The CDR3 length is 17 residues. Germline CDR1 is SGHRS and CDR2 is YFSETQ. CDR3 in amino acids: CASSSIGLAGVNYEQYF. CDR3 sequence (DNA): TGCGCCAGCAGCTCAATTGGACTAGCGGGGGTAAACTACGAGCAGTACTTC.

This chain joins TRBV20-1 and TRBJ2-1; D is uncertain. There are 11 residues in the CDR3. The V gene's germline CDR1 is DFQATT and CDR2 SNEGSKA (reference sequence). V dropped 6 bases and J dropped 12 bases, with 15 bases sitting between them. This chain's CDR3 is CSAVPSFRQFF. The CDR3 DNA is TGCAGTGCCGTCCCCTCTTTCAGGCAGTTCTTC.

This clonotype was counted between two and nine times. It differs at one base from a far larger clone, so likely a read error. The rearrangement joins TRBV7-9 to TRBJ1-1, with D perhaps matching TRBD1 (5 bases). CDR3 length: 12 amino acids. Germline V gives CDR1 SEHNR, CDR2 FQNEAQ (reference sequence). The CDR3 spells CASRLGDTEAFF. The CDR3 DNA follows: TGTGCCAGCAGGTTAGGGGACACTGAAGCTTTCTTT.

Ten or more counts support this clonotype. The chain combines TRBV29-1 with TRBJ2-7, with D possibly TRBD1 on 5 matching bases. This CDR3 comprises 13 residues. V was clipped by 6 bases and J by 2 bases, with 14 bases between them. Germline assignment: CDR1 SQVTM and CDR2 ANQGSEA. Written as DNA, the CDR3 is TGCAGCGTCCAGGGTTTATCGGCCTACGAGCAGTACTTC. Its translation: CSVQGLSAYEQYF.

This clonotype was picked up a small number of times. The chain recombines TRBV15 with TRBJ2-7; D remains unclear. V was clipped by 2 bases and J by 3 bases, with 5 bases between them. Germline V gives CDR1 LNHNV, CDR2 YYDKDF (reference sequence). CDR3 size: 12 residues. The DNA of the CDR3 is TGTGCCACCAGCAGATACTTCTACGAGCAGTACTTC. Encoded protein: CATSRYFYEQYF.

This sequence joins TRBV6-5 and TRBJ1-6; no clear D. V lost 6 bases, J lost 8 bases, and 14 bases lay in between. This CDR3 comprises 14 residues. Germline CDR1 and CDR2: MNHEY and SVGAGI. CDR3 coding DNA: TGTGCCAGCAGACGGACCTTCCATGATTCACCCCTCCACTTT. Residues: CASRRTFHDSPLHF.